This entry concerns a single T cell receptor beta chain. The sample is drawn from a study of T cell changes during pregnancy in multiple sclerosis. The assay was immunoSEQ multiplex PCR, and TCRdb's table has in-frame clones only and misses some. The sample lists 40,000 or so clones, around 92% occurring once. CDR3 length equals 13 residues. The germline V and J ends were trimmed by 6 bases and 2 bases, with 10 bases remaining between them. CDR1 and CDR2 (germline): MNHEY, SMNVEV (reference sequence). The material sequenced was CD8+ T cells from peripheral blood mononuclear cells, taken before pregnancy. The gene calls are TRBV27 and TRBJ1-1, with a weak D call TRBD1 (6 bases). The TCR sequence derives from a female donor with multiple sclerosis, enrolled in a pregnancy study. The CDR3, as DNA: TGTGCCAGCAGCGGACAGTTAAACACTGAAGCTTTCTTT. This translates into CASSGQLNTEAFF.